These 21 T cell receptor beta chains were sequenced from one sample in a study of blood T cell repertoires in COVID-19. Using immunoSEQ multiplex PCR, the repertoire was profiled, and TCRdb retains in-frame clones only, with some absent. The data show about 130,000 clones, roughly 80% seen once. Sequencing used peripheral blood. The receptor set was obtained from a woman in her seventies with COVID-19, enrolled during active disease.

The rearrangement links TRBV28 to TRBJ1-5; the D is unclear. V was trimmed by 10 bases and J by 4 bases, leaving 17 bases between them. The CDR3 has 14 residues. Germline values: CDR1 MDHEN, CDR2 SYDVKM. The CDR3 here is CATSVNGVNQPQHF. In DNA form, the CDR3 reads TGTGCCACCAGCGTCAACGGTGTGAATCAGCCCCAGCATTTT.

The CDR3 here is CASRPITGTAYYGYTF. CDR3 in DNA: TGTGCCAGCAGGCCAATAACCGGGACAGCATACTATGGCTACACCTTC. This chain uses TRBV27 with TRBJ1-2, with 7 positions matching TRBD1. Germline lookup yields CDR1 MNHEY and CDR2 SMNVEV (reference sequence). There are 16 residues in the CDR3. The ends lost 6 bases at V and 3 bases at J; junction bases unmatched: 13.

This chain joins TRBV7-9 and TRBJ2-2; D unclear. V lost 7 bases and J lost 1, with 13 bases in between. The germline V gene encodes CDR1 SEHNR and CDR2 FQNEAQ (reference sequence). This CDR3 spans 15 amino acids. The CDR3 bases are TGTGCCAGCACTTATGTCCCAGGGAACACCGGGGAGCTGTTTTTT. Translating gives CASTYVPGNTGELFF.

This chain uses TRBV6-5 with TRBJ1-5; 10 nucleotides agree with TRBD1. V was clipped by 5 bases and J by 6 bases; unmatched bases: 7. Germline loops: CDR1 MNHEY, CDR2 SVGAGI. The CDR3 loop spans 15 amino acids. The CDR3 is CASSQYRDRGQPQHF. As DNA, the CDR3 is TGTGCCAGCAGTCAATACCGGGACAGGGGTCAGCCCCAGCATTTT.

The chain combines TRBV9 with TRBJ1-2, with D maybe TRBD1 (5 bases). Germline V gene data show CDR1 as SGDLS and CDR2 as YYNGEE. The CDR3 runs to 14 residues. V gave up 2 bases and J gave up 4 bases, with 12 bases separating them. This CDR3 is CASSVSQGSYGYTF. The CDR3 DNA reads as TGTGCCAGCAGCGTCTCCCAGGGAAGCTATGGCTACACCTTC.

The V gene is TRBV4-1, the J gene TRBJ1-2; 10 bases fit TRBD1. Germline V CDR1 and CDR2: MGHRA, YSYEKL. J lost 8 bases, V lost 3 bases, and 9 bases had no gene match. The CDR3 spans 15 residues. The CDR3 bases are TGCGCCAGCAGCCACTACTCCGGGACAGGGGACGGCTACACCTTC. Encoded protein: CASSHYSGTGDGYTF.

The table lists this clone with a count of one. Mismatch with germline at one junction end may stem from a read error. The chain couples TRBV2 to TRBJ2-5; TRBD1 aligns across 8 bases. Germline CDR1 is SNHLY and CDR2 is FYNNEI. The CDR3 runs 12 residues. The CDR3 here is CASSGGTGGWDF. For the CDR3, the DNA is TGTGCCAGCAGTGGGGGGACAGGAGGATGGGACTTC.

The chain couples TRBV2 to TRBJ2-7, with D possibly being TRBD2 (7 bases). Trimming cost V 6 bases and J 6 bases, with 21 bases left between them. The CDR3 runs to 15 residues. The germline gives CDR1 SNHLY, CDR2 FYNNEI. CDR3 region: CASSDPWGGAGEQYF. The CDR3 DNA is TGTGCCAGCAGCGACCCATGGGGGGGGGCCGGCGAGCAGTACTTC. Using reference TRBV2 and TRBJ2-7 for the parts outside the CDR3, the full variable domain is EPEVTQTPSHQVTQMGQEVILRCVPISNHLYFYWYRQILGQKVEFLVSFYNNEISEKSEIFDDQFSVERPDGSNFTLKIRSTKLEDSAMYFCASSDPWGGAGEQYFGPGTRLTVT.

The chain is built from TRBV5-1 and TRBJ1-2; 7 bases fit TRBD1. Germline trimming cut 0 bases from V and 8 bases from J; bases unmatched to any gene: 7. The CDR3 totals 14 residues. Germline CDR1 SGHRS, CDR2 YFSETQ. CDR3 in amino acids: CASSLGNRGGGYTF. The CDR3, as DNA: TGCGCCAGCAGCTTGGGTAACAGGGGCGGAGGCTACACCTTC.

This chain links TRBV11-2 with TRBJ2-3, with 11 nucleotides matching TRBD2. V lost 4 bases to trimming and J lost 7 bases; unmatched junction nucleotides: 13. The germline V gene has CDR1 SGHAT and CDR2 FQNNGV. The CDR3 spans 17 residues. DNA for the CDR3: TGTGCCAGCAGCTCCGAGAGGCGTAGCGGGGGGGCCCATACGCAGTATTTT. Its protein is CASSSERRSGGAHTQYF.

The chain recombines TRBV15 with TRBJ2-7; D is ambiguous. Per germline, CDR1 LNHNV and CDR2 YYDKDF (reference sequence). V shed 0 bases and J shed 5 bases, with 14 bases lying between them. The CDR3 is 15 amino acids. The CDR3 nucleotides are TGTGCCACCAGCAGAGATTTGGCCCCCGAACACGAGCAGTACTTC. This sequence encodes CATSRDLAPEHEQYF.

This clone was recorded only once. The chain carries TRBV7-8 and TRBJ2-5, with 11 bases matching TRBD1. Per germline, CDR1 SGHVS and CDR2 FQNEAQ. Losses at the gene ends were 4 bases for V and 5 bases for J; bases not matched to a gene: 3. The CDR3 consists of 14 residues. The CDR3, as DNA: TGTGCCAGCAGCTGGGGACAGGGGGGCGAGACCCAGTACTTC. Its translation is CASSWGQGGETQYF.

This clone was picked up a small number of times. The sample has other DNA sequences that encode this CDR3 too. The chain's CDR3 is CASSGDTDTQYF. The CDR3 coding sequence is TGTGCCAGCAGTGGCGACACAGATACGCAGTATTTT. The rearrangement joins TRBV2 to TRBJ2-3; no clear D gene. The CDR3 loop spans 12 amino acids. From germline, CDR1 is SNHLY and CDR2 FYNNEI. V lost 4 bases, J lost 2 bases, and 4 bases lay in between.

The chain has TRBV3-1 (or the pseudogene TRBV3-2) and TRBJ2-7; 9 nucleotides agree with TRBD2. CDR1 and CDR2 (germline): LGHDT, YNNKEL (reference sequence). The CDR3 is 14 amino acids. J gave up 3 bases and V 1 base, and 1 base lay outside the gene matches. The CDR3 sequence is CASSQVAGDYEQYF. DNA for the CDR3: TGTGCCAGCAGCCAAGTAGCGGGGGACTACGAGCAGTACTTC.

This chain connects TRBV5-1 to TRBJ1-5; D not certain. The CDR3 runs to 13 residues. Trimming removed 2 bases at V and 4 bases at J, with 7 bases between. Germline V gene data show CDR1 as SGHRS and CDR2 as YFSETQ. CDR3: CASSLTANQPQHF. CDR3 bases: TGCGCCAGCAGCTTAACAGCTAATCAGCCCCAGCATTTT. Based on the CDR3 plus reference TRBV5-1 and TRBJ1-5, the full variable domain is KAGVTQTPRYLIKTRGQQVTLSCSPISGHRSVSWYQQTPGQGLQFLFEYFSETQRNKGNFPGRFSGRQFSNSRSEMNVSTLELGDSALYLCASSLTANQPQHFGDGTRLSIL.

The chain combines TRBV5-6 with TRBJ1-2; TRBD1 matches 8 bases. Germline trimming cut 4 bases from V and 4 bases from J; bases unmatched to any gene: 3. The CDR3 totals 13 residues. Germline V CDR1 and CDR2: SGHDT, YYEEEE. CDR3 sequence: CASSPDRVYGYTF. The CDR3 nucleotides read TGTGCCAGCAGCCCGGACAGGGTCTATGGCTACACCTTC.

The chain carries TRBV27 and TRBJ1-6; unclear D gene. The CDR3 consists of 13 residues. Germline assignment: CDR1 MNHEY and CDR2 SMNVEV (reference sequence). V dropped 5 bases and J dropped 7 bases, with 9 bases sitting between them. CDR3 residues: CASSPSTNSPLHF. The CDR3 DNA reads as TGTGCCAGCAGTCCTTCGACAAATTCACCCCTCCACTTT.

This sequence joins TRBV7-9 and TRBJ1-4; unclear D gene. Germline V gene lookup returns CDR1 SEHNR and CDR2 FQNEAQ (reference sequence). The CDR3 length is 12 residues. V lost 3 bases and J lost 7, with 6 bases in between. In DNA, the CDR3 is TGTGCCAGCAGCTTTACGGGTGAAAAACTGTTTTTT. It translates to CASSFTGEKLFF. The complete variable domain, with remaining parts taken from reference TRBV7-9 and TRBJ1-4, reads DTGVSQNPRHKITKRGQNVTFRCDPISEHNRLYWYRQTLGQGPEFLTYFQNEAQLEKSRLLSDRFSAERPKGSFSTLEIQRTEQGDSAMYLCASSFTGEKLFFGSGTQLSVL.

This clone was observed a handful of times. V gene TRBV28 combines with J gene TRBJ2-1; TRBD1 matches at 12 bases. The junction had 15 bases not matched to a gene; V was cut back by 6 bases and J by 12 bases. The length of the CDR3 is 16 residues. Germline V gene sequence: CDR1 MDHEN, CDR2 SYDVKM. In DNA form, the CDR3 reads TGTGCCAGCAGGAGCACCGGGACAGGGGGCATGCGATGGCAGTTCTTC. Protein sequence: CASRSTGTGGMRWQFF.

This clone was seen a single time. CDR3 sequence reads: CASSTRGTPGEQYF. CDR3 DNA: TGTGCCAGTAGTACGCGTGGGACTCCGGGTGAGCAGTACTTC. The V gene is TRBV19, the J gene TRBJ2-7, with D tentatively TRBD2 (6 bases). Germline V gives CDR1 LNHDA, CDR2 SQIVND (reference sequence). Deletions cut 4 bases from V and 7 bases from J, with 17 bases between. This CDR3 is 14 amino acids long.

The chain is built from TRBV7-9 and TRBJ2-5; TRBD1 aligns across 12 bases. Germline V gives CDR1 SEHNR, CDR2 FQNEAQ (reference sequence). Trimming took 0 bases from V and 4 from J; bases not matched to a gene: 3. This CDR3 has 16 residues. Here the CDR3 DNA reads TGTGCCAGCAGCTTAGCTGGGGGACAGGGGGCAGAGACCCAGTACTTC. Translation: CASSLAGGQGAETQYF.